These 10 T cell receptor beta chains were all obtained from the same sample, sequenced in a study of shared clonotypes between healthy human individuals. Clones were sequenced by immunoSEQ multiplex PCR, and TCRdb holds only the in-frame ones, with some missing. The data contain 550,000 to 750,000 clones, about 92% of them singletons. Positively selected for CCR7, the CD45RO-negative cells used as naive CD8 cells excluded terminally differentiated effector memory CD45RA+ cells. Sequencing was carried out using naive CD8+ T cells sorted from blood. Receptor source: a man under 40 in good health.

V is TRBV15 and J is TRBJ1-2; 9 bases agree with TRBD1. V was pared by 8 bases and J by 7 bases, with 14 bases of the junction left unmatched. The length of the CDR3 is 15 residues. In germline, CDR1 is LNHNV, CDR2 YYDKDF (reference sequence). Here the CDR3 reads CATGEDLQGAGGYTF. The CDR3 bases are TGTGCCACCGGGGAGGACTTACAGGGGGCCGGTGGCTACACCTTC.

The CDR3 region has the DNA TGTGCCAGCAGCTTAGGGGACTACCCCTACGAGCAGTACTTC. Amino acids: CASSLGDYPYEQYF. V gene TRBV5-5 combines with J gene TRBJ2-7; 7 bases are a match to TRBD2. This CDR3 is 14 amino acids long. The germline V gene has CDR1 SGHKS and CDR2 YYEKEE (reference sequence). Trimming cost V 2 bases and J 2 bases; bases outside gene matches: 4.

The chain has TRBV18 and TRBJ2-5; D ambiguous. This CDR3 comprises 13 residues. V was clipped by 2 bases and J by 5 bases, with 9 bases between them. Germline V gene lookup returns CDR1 KGHSH and CDR2 LQKENI. The CDR3: CASSPSAVETQYF. The CDR3 nucleotides are TGTGCCAGCTCACCATCAGCCGTGGAGACCCAGTACTTC. Based on the CDR3 plus reference TRBV18 and TRBJ2-5, the full variable domain is NAGVMQNPRHLVRRRGQEARLRCSPMKGHSHVYWYRQLPEEGLKFMVYLQKENIIDESGMPKERFSAEFPKEGPSILRIQQVVRGDSAAYFCASSPSAVETQYFGPGTRLLVL.

This rearrangement joins TRBV20-1 to TRBJ2-1; D remains ambiguous. V was cut by 2 bases and J by 8 bases, with 7 bases left in between. The CDR3 has 11 amino acids. In germline, CDR1 is DFQATT, CDR2 SNEGSKA (reference sequence). The CDR3 loop reads CSARLGDEQFF. The CDR3 bases are TGCAGTGCTAGACTCGGAGATGAGCAGTTCTTC.

In DNA, the CDR3 is TGTGCCAGCAGTTACTCGCCAGAGGGGGACACCATATATTTT. It yields the protein CASSYSPEGDTIYF. The chain recombines TRBV6-5 with TRBJ1-3, with D possibly matching TRBD1 (6 bases). Germline loops: CDR1 MNHEY, CDR2 SVGAGI. The CDR3 sequence is 14 residues long. Deletions cut 0 bases from V and 8 bases from J, with 11 bases between.

The chain couples TRBV11-2 to TRBJ2-1; the D is unclear. The CDR3 consists of 15 residues. CDR1 SGHAT and CDR2 FQNNGV come from the germline V gene. The V end lost 6 bases, the J end lost 1 base, and 13 bases lay between the germline ends. CDR3 in DNA: TGTGCCAGCAGATCAGACTCAATATCCTACAATGAGCAGTTCTTC. Its translation: CASRSDSISYNEQFF.

CDR3 bases: TGCAGCGTTGAAGCAGACAAGGGCCTCTCCTACGAGCAGTACTTC. As protein: CSVEADKGLSYEQYF. J is TRBJ2-7 and V is TRBV29-1; D uncertain. Germline V gene lookup returns CDR1 SQVTM and CDR2 ANQGSEA. Trimming shortened V by 1 base and J by 0 bases, and 13 bases separated the two germline ends. The CDR3 is 15 residues long.

J is TRBJ2-3 and V is TRBV5-4; D unresolved. Trimming stripped 4 bases from V and 0 bases from J, with 6 bases between. This CDR3 region has 13 residues. The germline CDR1 and CDR2 sequences are SGHNT and YYREEE (reference sequence). DNA of the CDR3: TGTGCCAGCAGCGAGGACAGCACAGATACGCAGTATTTT. It specifies CASSEDSTDTQYF. Based on the CDR3 plus reference TRBV5-4 and TRBJ2-3, the full variable domain is ETGVTQSPTHLIKTRGQQVTLRCSSQSGHNTVSWYQQALGQGPQFIFQYYREEENGRGNFPPRFSGLQFPNYSSELNVNALELDDSALYLCASSEDSTDTQYFGPGTRLTVL.

CDR3 loop: CASSIFLGHDYEQYF. In DNA, the CDR3 is TGTGCCAGTAGTATCTTCTTAGGGCACGACTACGAGCAGTACTTC. The J gene is TRBJ2-7, the V gene TRBV19; D gene ambiguous. Per germline, CDR1 LNHDA and CDR2 SQIVND (reference sequence). The CDR3 loop spans 15 amino acids. The germline V and J ends were trimmed by 3 bases and 3 bases, with 15 bases remaining between them.

The chain carries TRBV10-2 and TRBJ2-1; D remains unclear. The CDR3 has 14 residues. The germline V gene encodes CDR1 WSHSY and CDR2 SAAADI. Deletions cut 3 bases from V and 2 bases from J, with 8 bases between. The CDR3 DNA reads as TGCGCCAGCAGTGAAAGTAGAGCCTACAATGAGCAGTTCTTC. It codes for CASSESRAYNEQFF.